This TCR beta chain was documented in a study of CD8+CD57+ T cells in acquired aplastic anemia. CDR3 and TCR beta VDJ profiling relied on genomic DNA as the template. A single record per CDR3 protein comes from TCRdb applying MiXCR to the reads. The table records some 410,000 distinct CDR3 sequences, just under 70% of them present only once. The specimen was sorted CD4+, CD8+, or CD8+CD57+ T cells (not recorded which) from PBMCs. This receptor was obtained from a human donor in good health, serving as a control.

CDR3 in amino acids: CAIRKQGPSSYEQYF. In nucleotides, the CDR3 is TGTGCCATCAGGAAACAGGGCCCCAGCTCCTACGAGCAGTACTTC. J is TRBJ2-7 and V is TRBV10-3; tentatively, D is TRBD1 (6 bases). The CDR3 runs to 15 residues. CDR1 ENHRY and CDR2 SYGVKD come from the germline V gene. V lost 6 bases and J lost 0, with 15 bases in between.